This T cell receptor (beta chain) appears in the sequencing data of a study of blood T cell repertoires in COVID-19. Data came from immunoSEQ multiplex PCR; TCRdb stores just in-frame clones and leaves some out. The sample records about 220,000 clones, 87% being singletons. This clone occurred once. Participants were aged about 18 to 90 years, lived in around 25 US areas, and enrolled virtually. In germline, CDR1 is MNHEY, CDR2 SMNVEV (reference sequence). Trimming removed 2 bases at V and 5 bases at J, with 15 bases between. CDR3 length: 15 amino acids. Specimen: PBMCs or T cells enriched from blood (not recorded which). The genes are TRBV27 and TRBJ1-2; tentative D call: TRBD1 (5 bases). This clonotype was sampled from a woman in her 30s with acute COVID-19. Here the CDR3 DNA reads TGTGCCAGCAGTTTAGTTGGGACTTCAGGATATGGCTACACCTTC. Residues: CASSLVGTSGYGYTF.